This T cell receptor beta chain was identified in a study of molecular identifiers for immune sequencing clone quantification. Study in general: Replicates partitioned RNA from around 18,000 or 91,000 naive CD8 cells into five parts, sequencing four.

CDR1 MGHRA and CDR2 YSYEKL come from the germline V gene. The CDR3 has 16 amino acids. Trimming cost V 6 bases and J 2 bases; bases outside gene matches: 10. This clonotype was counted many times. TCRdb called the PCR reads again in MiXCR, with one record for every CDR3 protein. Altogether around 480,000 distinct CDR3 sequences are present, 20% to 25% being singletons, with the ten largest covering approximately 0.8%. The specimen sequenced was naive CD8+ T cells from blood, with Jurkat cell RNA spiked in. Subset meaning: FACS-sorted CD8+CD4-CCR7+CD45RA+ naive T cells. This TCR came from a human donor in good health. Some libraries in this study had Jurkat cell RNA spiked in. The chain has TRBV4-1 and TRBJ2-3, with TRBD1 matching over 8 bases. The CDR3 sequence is CASRPAGQGATDTQYF. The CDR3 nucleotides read TGCGCCAGCAGACCAGCTGGACAGGGCGCCACAGATACGCAGTATTTT.